This TCR beta chain was found in a study of cytomegalovirus exposure and HLA in healthy donors. Study outcomes and limitations: First-cohort TCR clusters were later found to tend to co-occur in the 120 or so validation repertoires.

Assay: immunoSEQ multiplex PCR; the TCRdb copy retains only in-frame clones and omits some. Of 50,000 to 65,000 clones listed, just under 95% are singletons. Germline V gene sequence: CDR1 SEHNR, CDR2 FQNEAQ (reference sequence). The CDR3 is made up of 15 amino acids. The junction had 9 bases not matched to a gene; V was cut back by 9 bases and J by 0 bases. On this clone: What it binds is unknown.

The chain uses TRBV7-9 and TRBJ1-1; 8 bases map to TRBD1. The clonotype was recovered from a woman under 30 in good health and CMV-seropositive. Sequencing was done on a sample of PBMCs. This chain's CDR3 is CASDRGLAMNTEAFF. The DNA for the CDR3 is TGTGCCAGTGACAGGGGCCTGGCCATGAACACTGAAGCTTTCTTT.